These T cell receptor beta chains were read from a single sample in a study of glioma-infiltrating T cells. Using its own MiXCR run on the multiplex PCR reads, TCRdb lists one record per CDR3 protein. The sample records some 100,000 distinct CDR3 sequences, 25% to 30% being singletons. The sample was glioma tissue, nonneoplastic brain tissue, or PBMCs (not recorded which). The receptors shown here come from a human donor with low-grade glioma or glioblastoma, undergoing nonglioma brain surgery, or in good health (not recorded which). Both conserved end residues are part of each CDR3. D genes are given only for firm matches. Rows may omit the clone size; those that give it use once, few, many or a size class.

J,D,V,size,DNA,CDR3
TRBJ2-1,TRBD1,TRBV2,many,TGTGCCAGCAGTCGTGACAGGGTTGATGGTGAGCAGTTCTTC,CASSRDRVDGEQFF
TRBJ2-7,.,TRBV6-6,many,TGTGCCAGCAGTTACTCGAGGAGTGCCGCCTACGAGCAGTACTTC,CASSYSRSAAYEQYF
TRBJ1-3,.,TRBV7-2,many,TGTGCCAGCAGCTTAGAGGGCAGGGGATACACCATATATTTT,CASSLEGRGYTIYF
TRBJ2-7,.,TRBV27,.,TGTGCCAGCAGTGTACGGGGGCCGACATACGAGCAGTACTTC,CASSVRGPTYEQYF
TRBJ2-7,TRBD1,TRBV29-1,few,TGCAGCGTTGAAATTCCCGGGACAGCCTACGAGCAGTACTTC,CSVEIPGTAYEQYF
TRBJ2-5,.,TRBV5-1,.,TGCGCCAGCTTACTGGCGGGGACAAGCCAAGAGACCCAGTACTTC,CASLLAGTSQETQYF
TRBJ2-7,.,TRBV11-2,.,TGTGCCAGCAGCCGTAGCGGACTCTCCTACGAGCAGTACTTC,CASSRSGLSYEQYF
TRBJ2-3,.,TRBV7-2,many,TGTGCCAGCAGCTTAGAGGGGTTCGGTACGCAGTATTTT,CASSLEGFGTQYF
TRBJ1-1,.,TRBV11-2,many,TGTGCCAGCAGCTCCTCCGACACGAACACTGAAGCTTTCTTT,CASSSSDTNTEAFF
TRBJ2-7,TRBD1,TRBV6-2/TRBV6-3,many,TGTGCCAGTATGGGGACAGGGACATACGAGCAGTACTTC,CASMGTGTYEQYF
TRBJ1-5,.,TRBV20-1,many,TGCAGTGCTAGAGATCGGAGGGGGGAGAAGCCCCAGCATTTT,CSARDRRGEKPQHF
TRBJ2-1,.,TRBV5-4,.,TGTGCCAGCAGCATAAACTTGGCGGCCAGTAATGAGCAGTTCTTC,CASSINLAASNEQFF
TRBJ1-4,.,TRBV27,many,TGTGCCAGCAAAGAATGGCAGGAAGGTGAAAAACTGTTTTTT,CASKEWQEGEKLFF
TRBJ2-5,.,TRBV19,many,TGTGCCAGTAGTATCGAGAACCAAGAGACCCAGTACTTC,CASSIENQETQYF
TRBJ2-6,TRBD1,TRBV10-3,few,TGTGCCATCAGTGAAAGGACAGGGTCGCCCGGGGCCAACGTCCTGACTTTC,CAISERTGSPGANVLTF
TRBJ1-1,.,TRBV29-1,many,TGCAGCGTTGTCGAGAGGATCACTGAAGCTTTCTTT,CSVVERITEAFF
TRBJ2-1,.,TRBV6-1,many,TGTGCCAGCACCGACATTATAAACTCCTACAATGAGCAGTTCTTC,CASTDIINSYNEQFF
TRBJ2-7,TRBD2,TRBV7-9,many,TGTGCCAGCAGCTTGCGGGGACTAGCGTCCTACGAGCAGTACTTC,CASSLRGLASYEQYF
TRBJ1-1,.,TRBV28,many,TGTGCCAGCAGTTTTGCAGAGTGGAACACTGAAGCTTTCTTT,CASSFAEWNTEAFF
TRBJ1-2,.,TRBV10-3,many,TGTGCCATCCGGGGCAGGGGACTAATGTCTGGCTACACCTTC,CAIRGRGLMSGYTF
TRBJ1-2,TRBD1,TRBV9,many,TGTGCCAGCAGCGTAGGGGGACAGGGGGTCAACTATGGCTACACCTTC,CASSVGGQGVNYGYTF
TRBJ2-5,TRBD1,TRBV10-3,few,TGTGCCATCAGCTTAGACAGGGGACAAGAGACCCAGTACTTC,CAISLDRGQETQYF
TRBJ1-6,.,TRBV5-6,.,TGTGCCAGCAGCACTAAAGGACAGCCTAATAATTCACCCCTCCACTTT,CASSTKGQPNNSPLHF
TRBJ1-1,.,TRBV5-1,many,TGCGCCAGCAGCCCGCAGGGTTCGAACACTGAAGCTTTCTTT,CASSPQGSNTEAFF
TRBJ2-5,.,TRBV6-6,.,TGTGCCAGCAGTTACCGAACGGTGGGAGAGACCCAGTACTTC,CASSYRTVGETQYF
TRBJ1-6,TRBD1,TRBV27,once,TGTGCCAGCAGTACCGGGGACAGGGGGGATTCAGTCCTCCACTTT,CASSTGDRGDSVLHF
TRBJ2-7,.,TRBV18,many,TGTGCCAGCTCCCGGGGTAGGTTTCCCGACGAGCAGTACTTC,CASSRGRFPDEQYF
TRBJ2-5,.,TRBV18,many,TGTGCCAGCTCACCGCTGCGAGAGGAGACCCAGTACTTC,CASSPLREETQYF
TRBJ1-1,TRBD1,TRBV6-2/TRBV6-3,many,TGTGCCAGCAGCGGGACAGTGAACACTGAAGCTTTCTTT,CASSGTVNTEAFF
TRBJ2-2,.,TRBV24-1,many,TGTGCCACCAGTCTAGGGGCGAACACCGGGGAGCTGTTTTTT,CATSLGANTGELFF
TRBJ2-2,TRBD1,TRBV12-3/TRBV12-4,many,TGTGCCAGCAGTTTAGGGACAGGGGGCACCGGGGAGCTGTTTTTT,CASSLGTGGTGELFF
TRBJ2-1,TRBD2,TRBV7-7,.,TGTGCTAGCAGCTTGGGACTAGCGGGGTACAATGAGCAGTTCTTC,CASSLGLAGYNEQFF
TRBJ1-1,.,TRBV20-1,many,TGCAGTGCTAAGGAACGCGTGAACACTGAAGCTTTCTTT,CSAKERVNTEAFF
TRBJ1-5,.,TRBV18,many,TGTGCCAGCTCAACCTCAGGGGATCAGCCCCAGCATTTT,CASSTSGDQPQHF
TRBJ1-1,.,TRBV15,once,TGTGCCACCACCCGTTGGGCGGCCCACACTGAAGCTTTCTTT,CATTRWAAHTEAFF
TRBJ1-1,TRBD1,TRBV12-3/TRBV12-4,.,TGTGCCAGCAGTTTACCGGGACAGACGAACACTGAAGCTTTCTTT,CASSLPGQTNTEAFF
TRBJ2-3,.,TRBV27,many,TGTGCCAGCAGTTTAACCACATCTGGCACAGATACGCAGTATTTT,CASSLTTSGTDTQYF
TRBJ1-2,.,TRBV20-1,many,TGCAGTGCTAGAGATGGAACAGACGCCAACTATGGCTACACCTTC,CSARDGTDANYGYTF
TRBJ2-1,TRBD2,TRBV7-3,many,TGTGCCAGCAGCTTAAGTTTAGCGGGAGCCTACAATGAGCAGTTCTTC,CASSLSLAGAYNEQFF
TRBJ1-3,.,TRBV18,many,TGTGCCAGCTCACAAGGGGATGGAAACACCATATATTTT,CASSQGDGNTIYF
TRBJ2-1,.,TRBV6-1,many,TGTGCCAGCAGTCCCGTCAGGCCGAGCTCCTACAATGAGCAGTTCTTC,CASSPVRPSSYNEQFF
TRBJ1-1,.,TRBV7-9,many,TGTGCCAGCAGCTTAGAGTTGGCTGAAGCTTTCTTT,CASSLELAEAFF
TRBJ1-1,.,TRBV6-2/TRBV6-3,many,TGTGCCAGCAGATTTTCCAGGGAAGTAACTGAAGCTTTCTTT,CASRFSREVTEAFF
TRBJ1-1,.,TRBV5-1,.,TGCGCCAGCAGCGCCGGGACCGGCACAACTGAAGCTTTCTTT,CASSAGTGTTEAFF
TRBJ2-5,.,TRBV7-9,.,TGTGCCAGCAGGTCAATGGAGACCCAGTACTTC,CASRSMETQYF
TRBJ2-7,.,TRBV4-1,many,TGCGCCAGCAGGCCCATGGGGGGCGGCTCCTACGAGCAGTACTTC,CASRPMGGGSYEQYF
TRBJ2-7,TRBD1,TRBV12-3/TRBV12-4,.,TGTGCCAGCAGTCCGGGACAGGGGAAGGGTAGCTCCTACGAGCAGTACTTC,CASSPGQGKGSSYEQYF
TRBJ2-1,.,TRBV18,many,TGTGCCAGCTCACCACCGGGGCAGACCAATGAGCAGTTCTTC,CASSPPGQTNEQFF
TRBJ2-1,TRBD1,TRBV30,few,TGTGCCTGGAGGCCGGAGTTAGGACAGGCGTTCTTC,CAWRPELGQAFF
TRBJ1-1,TRBD1,TRBV19,few,TGTGCCGCCCGACAGGGTGGGAACACTGAAGCTTTCTTT,CAARQGGNTEAFF
TRBJ2-1,.,TRBV15,many,TGTGCCACCGGGACCTCCGGGGGCAATGAGCAGTTCTTC,CATGTSGGNEQFF
TRBJ2-7,.,TRBV11-3,many,TGTGCCAGCAGCTTAAGTTCCAGCTCCTACGAGCAGTACTTC,CASSLSSSSYEQYF
TRBJ2-5,.,TRBV7-2,many,TGTGCCAGCAGCTTACAGATCCAAGAGACCCAGTACTTC,CASSLQIQETQYF
TRBJ2-4,.,TRBV10-2,few,TGCGCCAGCAGTGAGTCGACAGGATTAGCCAAAAACATTCAGTACTTC,CASSESTGLAKNIQYF
TRBJ2-5,.,TRBV4-2,.,TGTGCCAGCAGCCAAGACGCTGCGCAGGCTCAAGAGACCCAGTACTTC,CASSQDAAQAQETQYF